A single sample gave rise to the 7 T cell receptor beta chains below, sequenced in a study of neurological immune-mediated disorders. One entry per CDR3 protein results from TCRdb running MiXCR on the 5' RACE reads. The table lists 45,000 to 60,000 distinct CDR3 sequences, about 2.5% of them singletons. The sequenced sample consisted of PBMCs. These receptor sequences come from a middle-aged man with multiple sclerosis.

In its sample, this clonotype was seen a few times. V usage is TRBV6-2 or TRBV6-3 and J usage is TRBJ2-1; 8 bases line up with TRBD2. The CDR3 is 16 amino acids. Looked up from germline, CDR1 is MNHEY and CDR2 is SVGEGT. V lost 0 bases, J lost 7 bases, and 8 bases stayed unmatched. The CDR3 protein is CASSYSIAGPENEQFF. CDR3 coding DNA: TGTGCCAGCAGTTACTCGATAGCGGGGCCGGAAAATGAGCAGTTCTTC.

This clonotype was counted many times. This chain joins TRBV27 and TRBJ1-2; TRBD1 agrees at 7 bases. Germline loops: CDR1 MNHEY, CDR2 SMNVEV (reference sequence). The CDR3 sequence is 15 residues long. V trimming: 3 bases; J trimming: 0 bases; junction bases outside the gene matches: 4. The CDR3 DNA sequence: TGTGCCAGCAGTTTTTTTGGACAGGCTAACTATGGCTACACCTTC. It is translated as CASSFFGQANYGYTF.

In this sample, this clonotype turned up many times. The rearrangement links TRBV6-2 or TRBV6-3 to TRBJ2-2; D is ambiguous. From germline, CDR1 is MNHEY and CDR2 SVGEGT. Trimming shortened V by 0 bases and J by 8 bases, and 7 bases separated the two germline ends. CDR3 size: 13 residues. CDR3 nucleotides: TGTGCCAGCAGTTACTCGACTCTAGGGGAGCTGTTTTTT. Translated, it gives CASSYSTLGELFF.

This clonotype was seen many times. V and J are TRBV7-2 and TRBJ1-6; 7 nucleotides line up with TRBD1. The J segment lost 9 bases and the V segment lost 2 bases, leaving 7 bases of the junction unmatched. This CDR3 region has 15 residues. Germline values: CDR1 SGHTA, CDR2 FQGNSA. The CDR3 sequence is CASSLRQGVRSPLHF. CDR3 DNA: TGTGCCAGCAGCTTACGACAGGGTGTGCGTTCACCCCTCCACTTT.

This clonotype was recorded at least ten times. The chain combines TRBV11-2 with TRBJ2-5; D uncertain. V was clipped by 0 bases and J by 1 base, with 9 bases between them. Germline-derived CDR1 and CDR2 are SGHAT and FQNNGV. This CDR3 is 15 amino acids long. This chain's CDR3 is CASSLDPAVQETQYF. The CDR3 DNA reads TGTGCCAGCAGCTTAGACCCCGCGGTCCAAGAGACCCAGTACTTC.

This clonotype was observed at least ten times. V and J are TRBV15 and TRBJ2-6, with D possibly TRBD1 on 6 matching bases. The V gene lost 7 bases and the J gene lost 0 bases, with 13 bases spanning the gap. CDR3 size: 16 residues. Per the germline V gene, CDR1 is LNHNV and CDR2 is YYDKDF (reference sequence). CDR3: CATTSTGLSGANVLTF. In DNA form, the CDR3 reads TGTGCCACCACCTCGACAGGTCTCTCTGGGGCCAACGTCCTGACTTTC.

This clonotype was seen only a few times. The chain couples TRBV5-4 to TRBJ2-2, with 11 positions matching TRBD2. CDR3 length: 15 amino acids. Germline V gives CDR1 SGHNT, CDR2 YYREEE (reference sequence). V dropped 5 bases and J dropped 5; count of bases not matched to a gene: 5. The DNA for the CDR3 is TGTGCCAGCAGTTTAGCGGGGGGGCGGACCGGGGAGCTGTTTTTT. Protein sequence: CASSLAGGRTGELFF.